This entry lists 7 T cell receptor beta chains sequenced from one sample in a study of blood T cell repertoires in COVID-19 (dated by TCRdb to 2019 to 2021). The library was generated by the immunoSEQ multiplex PCR assay. TCRdb stores this immuneACCESS table with in-frame sequences only. Part of the clones is absent; in the studies checked, under half of the shortfall reflects unresolved V genes, and no reason is known for the rest. Present in this sample are 250,000 or so clones, around 84% of which were seen just once. The ten largest account for 1.5% to 2% of the sample. Sequences were obtained from PBMCs or T cells enriched from blood (not recorded which). The receptors were gathered from a man aged 40-50 years who had recovered from COVID-19.

This clone was seen once. The chain couples TRBV25-1 to TRBJ1-1, with D perhaps matching TRBD1 (5 bases). With 1 base removed from V and 12 bases from J, the gap between germline ends came to 15 bases. Germline-derived CDR1 and CDR2 are MGHDK and SYGVNS. The CDR3 consists of 13 residues. The CDR3 coding sequence is TGTGCCAGCAGTGAATCCCAAGGGGTAAGGTCTTTCTTT. This encodes CASSESQGVRSFF. Looking up the rest from reference TRBV25-1 and TRBJ1-1 gives the full variable domain: EADIYQTPRYLVIGTGKKITLECSQTMGHDKMYWYQQDPGMELHLIHYSYGVNSTEKGDLSSESTVSRIRTEHFPLTLESARPSHTSQYLCASSESQGVRSFFGQGTRLTVV.

This clone turned up a few times. The gene calls are TRBV11-2 and TRBJ1-4, with a weak D call TRBD1 (6 bases). This CDR3 spans 13 amino acids. The germline gives CDR1 SGHAT, CDR2 FQNNGV. V was cut by 1 base and J by 11 bases, with 11 bases left in between. The CDR3: CASSLVRGQKLFF. The DNA for the CDR3 is TGTGCCAGCAGCTTAGTAAGAGGACAGAAACTGTTTTTT.

The chain links TRBV4-1 to TRBJ1-2, with 8 bases that match TRBD1. J was trimmed by 4 bases and V by 6 bases; bases with no gene match: 10. Germline assignment: CDR1 MGHRA and CDR2 YSYEKL. CDR3 length equals 15 residues. DNA for the CDR3: TGCGCCAGCAGTCTGAGCACAGGGGGACTCTATGGCTACACCTTC. It encodes CASSLSTGGLYGYTF.

This rearrangement joins TRBV30 to TRBJ1-2; no definite D call. The CDR3 consists of 14 residues. Trimming left V 0 bases short and J 8 bases short, with 16 bases between. CDR1 is GTSNPN, CDR2 SVGIG, per germline (reference sequence). CDR3 amino acids: CAWSVDAHSVGYTF. The DNA for the CDR3 is TGTGCCTGGAGTGTAGATGCTCATTCAGTGGGCTACACCTTC. The variable domain in full, with the rest retrieved from reference TRBV30 and TRBJ1-2, is SQTIHQWPATLVQPVGSPLSLECTVEGTSNPNLYWYRQAAGRGLQLLFYSVGIGQISSEVPQNLSASRPQDRQFILSSKKLLLSDSGFYLCAWSVDAHSVGYTFGSGTRLTVV.

The chain combines TRBV5-1 with TRBJ2-1; perhaps TRBD1 as D (6 bases). The germline V and J ends were trimmed by 4 bases and 5 bases, with 16 bases remaining between them. Germline CDR1 is SGHRS and CDR2 is YFSETQ. This CDR3 has 15 amino acids. The CDR3 DNA reads as TGCGCCAGCAGCCCGCTATCAGGGGTAGACAATGAGCAGTTCTTC. Translating gives CASSPLSGVDNEQFF.

The chain recombines TRBV6-5 with TRBJ2-6; D is uncertain. V was shortened by 2 bases and J by 4 bases, with 9 bases between the two germline ends. The germline V gene has CDR1 MNHEY and CDR2 SVGAGI. CDR3 size: 15 residues. The DNA of the CDR3 is TGTGCCAGCAGTTACGCGGTCGCAGGGGCCAACGTCCTGACTTTC. It specifies CASSYAVAGANVLTF.

The gene calls are TRBV6-2 or TRBV6-3 and TRBJ1-2, with D tentatively TRBD1 (5 bases). The CDR3 consists of 16 residues. Germline V gene data show CDR1 as MNHEY and CDR2 as SVGEGT. The germline V and J ends were trimmed by 5 bases and 1 base, with 17 bases remaining between them. The CDR3 nucleotides are TGTGCCAGCAGTGGCGGGGGAAGGAGGATTAACTATGGCTACACCTTC. Translation: CASSGGGRRINYGYTF.